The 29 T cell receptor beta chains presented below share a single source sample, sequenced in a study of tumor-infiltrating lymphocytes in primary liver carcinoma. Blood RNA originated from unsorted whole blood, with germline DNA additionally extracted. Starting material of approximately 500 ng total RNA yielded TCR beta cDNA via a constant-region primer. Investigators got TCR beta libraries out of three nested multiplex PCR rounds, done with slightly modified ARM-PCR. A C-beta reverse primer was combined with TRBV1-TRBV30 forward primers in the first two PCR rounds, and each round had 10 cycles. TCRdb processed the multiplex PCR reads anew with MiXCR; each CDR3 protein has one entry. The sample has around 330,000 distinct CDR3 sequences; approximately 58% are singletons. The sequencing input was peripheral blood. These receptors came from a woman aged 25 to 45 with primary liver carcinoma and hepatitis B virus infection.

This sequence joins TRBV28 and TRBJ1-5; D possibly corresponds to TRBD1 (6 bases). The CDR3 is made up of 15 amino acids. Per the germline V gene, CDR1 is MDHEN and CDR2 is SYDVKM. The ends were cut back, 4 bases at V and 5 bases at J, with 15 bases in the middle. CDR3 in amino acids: CASSSTGNGYQPQHF. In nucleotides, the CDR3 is TGTGCCAGCAGTTCTACAGGGAACGGATATCAGCCCCAGCATTTT.

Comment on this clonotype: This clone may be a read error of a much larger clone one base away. This chain's CDR3 is CAIRRLADTQYF. The CDR3 bases are TGTGCCATCAGGAGACTAGCAGATACGCAGTATTTT. The rearrangement joins TRBV12-3 or TRBV12-4 to TRBJ2-3, with D possibly matching TRBD2 (6 bases). Deletions cut 10 bases from V and 4 bases from J, with 12 bases between. The CDR3 sequence is 12 residues long.

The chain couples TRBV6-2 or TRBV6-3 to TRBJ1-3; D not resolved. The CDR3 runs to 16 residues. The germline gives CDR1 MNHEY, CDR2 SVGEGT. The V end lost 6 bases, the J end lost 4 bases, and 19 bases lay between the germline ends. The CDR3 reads CASRAMSGPTGNTIYF. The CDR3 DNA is TGTGCCAGCAGGGCCATGTCCGGGCCCACGGGAAACACCATATATTTT.

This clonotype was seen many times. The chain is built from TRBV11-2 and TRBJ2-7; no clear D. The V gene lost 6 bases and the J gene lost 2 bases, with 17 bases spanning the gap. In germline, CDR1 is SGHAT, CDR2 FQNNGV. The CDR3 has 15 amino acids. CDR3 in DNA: TGTGCCAGCAGATCCCAGCAACCCGCACCCTACGAGCAGTACTTC. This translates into CASRSQQPAPYEQYF.

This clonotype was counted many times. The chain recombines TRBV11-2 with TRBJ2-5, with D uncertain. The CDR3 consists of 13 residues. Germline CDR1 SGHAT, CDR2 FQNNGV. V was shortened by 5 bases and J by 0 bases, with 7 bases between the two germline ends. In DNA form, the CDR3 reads TGTGCCAGCAGCACGACGGACCAAGAGACCCAGTACTTC. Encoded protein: CASSTTDQETQYF.

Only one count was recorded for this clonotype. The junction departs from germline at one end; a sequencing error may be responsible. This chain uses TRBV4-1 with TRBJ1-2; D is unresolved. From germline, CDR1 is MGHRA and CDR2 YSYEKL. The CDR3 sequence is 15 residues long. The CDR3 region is CVSSQVGSAWAGYTF. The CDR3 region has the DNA TGCGTCAGCAGCCAAGTCGGTAGCGCCTGGGCGGGCTACACCTTC.

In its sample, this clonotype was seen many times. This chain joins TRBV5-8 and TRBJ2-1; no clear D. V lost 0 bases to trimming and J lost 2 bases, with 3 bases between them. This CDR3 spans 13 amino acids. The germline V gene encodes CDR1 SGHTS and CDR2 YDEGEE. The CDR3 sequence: CASSLGAYNEQFF. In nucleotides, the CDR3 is TGTGCCAGCAGCTTGGGGGCCTACAATGAGCAGTTCTTC. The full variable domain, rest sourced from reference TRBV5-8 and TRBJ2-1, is EAGVTQSPTHLIKTRGQQATLRCSPISGHTSVYWYQQALGLGLQFLLWYDEGEERNRGNFPPRFSGRQFPNYSSELNVNALELEDSALYLCASSLGAYNEQFFGPGTRLTVL.

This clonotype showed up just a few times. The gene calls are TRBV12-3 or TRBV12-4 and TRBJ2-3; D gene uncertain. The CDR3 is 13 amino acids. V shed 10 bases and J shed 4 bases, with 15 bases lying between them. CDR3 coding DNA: TGTGCCACCCACCCCGGGTGGGCAGATACGCAGTATTTT. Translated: CATHPGWADTQYF.

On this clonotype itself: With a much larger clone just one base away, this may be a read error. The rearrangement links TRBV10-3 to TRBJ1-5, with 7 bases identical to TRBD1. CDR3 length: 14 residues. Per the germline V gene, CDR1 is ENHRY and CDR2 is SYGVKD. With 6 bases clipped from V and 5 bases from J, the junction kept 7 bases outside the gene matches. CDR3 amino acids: CAISHTGAYQPQHF. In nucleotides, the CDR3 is TGTGCCATCAGCCACACAGGGGCCTATCAGCCCCAGCATTTT.

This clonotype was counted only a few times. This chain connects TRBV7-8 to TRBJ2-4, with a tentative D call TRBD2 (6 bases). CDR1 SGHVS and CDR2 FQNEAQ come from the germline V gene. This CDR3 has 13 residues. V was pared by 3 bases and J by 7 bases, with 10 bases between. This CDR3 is CASSFGGNNIQYF. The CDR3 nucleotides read TGTGCCAGCAGCTTTGGGGGGAATAACATTCAGTACTTC.

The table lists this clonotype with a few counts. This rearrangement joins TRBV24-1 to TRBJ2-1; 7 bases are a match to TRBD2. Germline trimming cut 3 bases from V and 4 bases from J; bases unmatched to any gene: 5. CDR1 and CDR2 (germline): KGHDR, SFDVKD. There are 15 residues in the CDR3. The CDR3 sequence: CATSDHGGRYNEQFF. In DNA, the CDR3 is TGTGCCACCAGTGATCATGGCGGGAGATACAATGAGCAGTTCTTC.

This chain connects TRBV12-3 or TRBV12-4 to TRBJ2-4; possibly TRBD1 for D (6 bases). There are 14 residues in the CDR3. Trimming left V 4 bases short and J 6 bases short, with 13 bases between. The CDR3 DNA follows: TGTGCCAGCAGTTCCAATCTCAGGGGAAACATTCAGTACTTC. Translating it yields CASSSNLRGNIQYF.

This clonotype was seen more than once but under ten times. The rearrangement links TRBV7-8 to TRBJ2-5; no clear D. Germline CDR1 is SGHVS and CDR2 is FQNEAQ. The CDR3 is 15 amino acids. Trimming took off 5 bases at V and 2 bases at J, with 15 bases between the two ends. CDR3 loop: CASSRVNGRQETQYF. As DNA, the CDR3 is TGTGCCAGCAGCCGGGTTAACGGACGTCAAGAGACCCAGTACTTC.

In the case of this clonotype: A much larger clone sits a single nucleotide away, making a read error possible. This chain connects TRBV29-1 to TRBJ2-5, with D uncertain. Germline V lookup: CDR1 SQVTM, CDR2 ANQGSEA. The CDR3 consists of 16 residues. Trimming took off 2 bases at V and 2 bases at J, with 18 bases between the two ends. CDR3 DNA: TGCAGCGTTGAATTTCCGCTCTTCTTACCGCAAGAGACCCAGTACTTC. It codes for CSVEFPLFLPQETQYF.

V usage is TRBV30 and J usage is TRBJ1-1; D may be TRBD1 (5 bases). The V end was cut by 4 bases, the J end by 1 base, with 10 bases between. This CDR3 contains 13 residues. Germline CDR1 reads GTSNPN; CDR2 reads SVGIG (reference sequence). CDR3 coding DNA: TGTGCCTGGAATATACAGGCGAACACTGAAGCTTTCTTT. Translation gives CAWNIQANTEAFF.

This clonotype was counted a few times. CDR3 DNA sequence: TGTGCCAGTACTGGAGTCCGCGAGCAGTACTTC. Its translation is CASTGVREQYF. The rearrangement uses TRBV28 and TRBJ2-7, with D hard to call. Trimming shortened V by 9 bases and J by 6 bases, and 12 bases separated the two germline ends. The CDR3 has 11 residues. Per the germline V gene, CDR1 is MDHEN and CDR2 is SYDVKM. Complete variable domain (other parts from reference TRBV28 and TRBJ2-7): DVKVTQSSRYLVKRTGEKVFLECVQDMDHENMFWYRQDPGLGLRLIYFSYDVKMKEKGDIPEGYSVSREKKERFSLILESASTNQTSMYLCASTGVREQYFGPGTRLTVT.

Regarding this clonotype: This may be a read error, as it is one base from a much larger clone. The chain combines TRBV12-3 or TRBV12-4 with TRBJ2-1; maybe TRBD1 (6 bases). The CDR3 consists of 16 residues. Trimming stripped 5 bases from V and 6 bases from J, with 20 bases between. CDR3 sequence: CASSLRGPGAGNEQFF. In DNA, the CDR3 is TGTGCCAGCAGTCTTCGAGGGCCAGGGGCAGGCAATGAGCAGTTCTTC.

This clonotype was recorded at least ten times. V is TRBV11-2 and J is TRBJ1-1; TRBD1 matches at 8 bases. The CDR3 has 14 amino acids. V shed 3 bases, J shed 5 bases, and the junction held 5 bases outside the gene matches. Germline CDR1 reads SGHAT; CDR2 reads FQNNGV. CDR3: CASSLTGVGTEAFF. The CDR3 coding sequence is TGTGCCAGCAGCTTGACAGGGGTCGGTACTGAAGCTTTCTTT.

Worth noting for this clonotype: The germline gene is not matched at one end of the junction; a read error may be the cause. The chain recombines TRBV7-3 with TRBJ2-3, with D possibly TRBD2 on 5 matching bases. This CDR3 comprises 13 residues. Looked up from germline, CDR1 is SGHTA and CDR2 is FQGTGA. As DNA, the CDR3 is TGTCCCAGCAGCGGTGCCGGCACAGATACGCAGTATTTT. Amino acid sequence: CPSSGAGTDTQYF.

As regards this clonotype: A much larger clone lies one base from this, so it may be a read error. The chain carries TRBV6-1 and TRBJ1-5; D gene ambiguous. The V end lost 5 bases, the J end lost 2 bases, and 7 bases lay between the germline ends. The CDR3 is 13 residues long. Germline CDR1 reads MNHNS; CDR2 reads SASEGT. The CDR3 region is CASSRSCNQPQHF. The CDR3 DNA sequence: TGTGCCAGCAGTCGGAGCTGCAATCAGCCCCAGCATTTT.

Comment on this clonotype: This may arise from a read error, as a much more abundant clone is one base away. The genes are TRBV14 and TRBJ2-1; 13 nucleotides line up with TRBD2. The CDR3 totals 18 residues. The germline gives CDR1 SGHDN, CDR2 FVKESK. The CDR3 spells CAISPTLGLAGVYNEQFF. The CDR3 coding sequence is TGTGCCATCAGCCCAACCCTCGGACTAGCGGGAGTTTACAATGAGCAGTTCTTC.

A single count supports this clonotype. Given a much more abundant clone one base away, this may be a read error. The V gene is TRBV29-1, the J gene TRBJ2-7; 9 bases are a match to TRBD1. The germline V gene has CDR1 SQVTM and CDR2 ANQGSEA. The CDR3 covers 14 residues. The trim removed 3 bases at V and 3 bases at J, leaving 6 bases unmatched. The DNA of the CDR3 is TGCAGCGTTGAGGTGGAGGGACAGGGCTACGAGCAGTACTTC. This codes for CSVEVEGQGYEQYF.

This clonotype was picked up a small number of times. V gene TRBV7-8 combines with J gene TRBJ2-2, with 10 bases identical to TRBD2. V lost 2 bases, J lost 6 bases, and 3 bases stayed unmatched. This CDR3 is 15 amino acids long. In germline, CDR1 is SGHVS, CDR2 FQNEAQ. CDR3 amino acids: CASSLRTSGPGELFF. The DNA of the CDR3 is TGTGCCAGCAGCTTACGGACTAGCGGCCCCGGGGAGCTGTTTTTT.

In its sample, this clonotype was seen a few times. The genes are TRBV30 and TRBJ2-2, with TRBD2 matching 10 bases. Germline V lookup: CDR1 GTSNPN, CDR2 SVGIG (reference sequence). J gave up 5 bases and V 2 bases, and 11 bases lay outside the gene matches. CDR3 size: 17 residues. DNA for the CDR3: TGTGCCTGGAGTCGAAGGCGTGGGACTAGCGATACCGGGGAGCTGTTTTTT. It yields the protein CAWSRRRGTSDTGELFF.

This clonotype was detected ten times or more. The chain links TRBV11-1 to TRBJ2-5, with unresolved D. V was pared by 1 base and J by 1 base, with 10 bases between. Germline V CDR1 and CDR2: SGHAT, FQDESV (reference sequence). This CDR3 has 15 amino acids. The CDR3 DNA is TGTGCCAGCAGCTTAGATTGGGGAACCCAAGAGACCCAGTACTTC. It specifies CASSLDWGTQETQYF.

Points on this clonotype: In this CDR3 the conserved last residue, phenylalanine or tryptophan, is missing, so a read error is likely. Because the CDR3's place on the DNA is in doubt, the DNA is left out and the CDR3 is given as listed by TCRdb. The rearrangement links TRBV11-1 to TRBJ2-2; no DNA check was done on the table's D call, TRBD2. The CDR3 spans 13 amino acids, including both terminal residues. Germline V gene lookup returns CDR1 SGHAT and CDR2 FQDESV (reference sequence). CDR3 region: CASNSRESGSCFL.

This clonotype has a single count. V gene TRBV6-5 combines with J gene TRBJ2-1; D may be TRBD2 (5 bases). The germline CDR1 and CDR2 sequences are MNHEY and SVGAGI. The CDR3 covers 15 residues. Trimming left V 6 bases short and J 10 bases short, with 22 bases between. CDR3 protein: CASRLGLVSRGEQFF. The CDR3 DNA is TGTGCCAGCAGGTTGGGATTAGTGTCAAGAGGGGAGCAGTTCTTC.

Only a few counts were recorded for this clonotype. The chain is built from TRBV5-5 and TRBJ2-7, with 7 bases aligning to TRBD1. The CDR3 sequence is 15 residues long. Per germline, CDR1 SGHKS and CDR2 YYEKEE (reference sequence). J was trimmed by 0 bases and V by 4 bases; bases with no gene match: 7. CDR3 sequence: CASSPDRAGSYEQYF. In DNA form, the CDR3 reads TGTGCCAGCAGCCCCGACAGGGCGGGCTCCTACGAGCAGTACTTC.

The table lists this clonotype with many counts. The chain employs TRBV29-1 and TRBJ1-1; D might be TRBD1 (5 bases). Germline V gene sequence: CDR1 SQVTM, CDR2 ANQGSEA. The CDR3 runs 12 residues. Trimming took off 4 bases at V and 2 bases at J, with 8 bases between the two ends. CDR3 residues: CSVGQLNTEAFF. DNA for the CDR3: TGCAGCGTTGGACAGTTAAACACTGAAGCTTTCTTT. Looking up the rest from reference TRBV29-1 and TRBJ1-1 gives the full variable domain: SAVISQKPSRDICQRGTSLTIQCQVDSQVTMMFWYRQQPGQSLTLIATANQGSEATYESGFVIDKFPISRPNLTFSTLTVSNMSPEDSSIYLCSVGQLNTEAFFGQGTRLTVV.